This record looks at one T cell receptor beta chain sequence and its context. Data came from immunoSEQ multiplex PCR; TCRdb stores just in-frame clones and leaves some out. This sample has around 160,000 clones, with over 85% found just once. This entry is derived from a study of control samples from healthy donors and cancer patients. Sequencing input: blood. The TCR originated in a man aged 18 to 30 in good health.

Here the CDR3 reads CASSLFLSLDGYTF. CDR3 bases: TGTGCCAGCAGCTTATTCTTGAGTCTGGATGGCTACACCTTC. The J gene is TRBJ1-2, the V gene TRBV7-2; D unclear. Trimming took off 2 bases at V and 6 bases at J, with 13 bases between the two ends. This CDR3 has 14 residues. CDR1 and CDR2 (germline): SGHTA, FQGNSA.